Following are 4 T cell receptor beta chains from one sample sequenced in a study of T cell responses to AZD1222 COVID-19 vaccine. Sequencing used immunoSEQ multiplex PCR; TCRdb keeps in-frame clones, though not all of them. This table has 95,000 to 150,000 clones, around nine tenths appearing once. Specimen: peripheral blood, collected on day 0 of AZD1222 vaccination. Receptors were obtained from an adult in good health.

The rearrangement links TRBV20-1 to TRBJ2-7, with unresolved D. Trimming cost V 2 bases and J 4 bases, with 6 bases left between them. From germline, CDR1 is DFQATT and CDR2 SNEGSKA (reference sequence). The CDR3 sequence is 11 residues long. CDR3: CSARSFYEQYF. For the CDR3, the DNA is TGCAGTGCTAGATCCTTTTACGAGCAGTACTTC.

The V and J genes are TRBV4-3 and TRBJ2-7, with D perhaps matching TRBD1 (6 bases). Between the trimmed V and J ends, which lost 1 base and 5 bases, there was a span of 15 bases. The CDR3 contains 15 residues. Looked up from germline, CDR1 is LGHNA and CDR2 is YSLEER. CDR3 amino acids: CASSQGTTRGNEQYF. The DNA for the CDR3 is TGCGCCAGCAGCCAAGGAACTACCAGGGGCAACGAGCAGTACTTC.

The table lists this clone with a few counts. The CDR3 DNA follows: TGCAGTGCTAGAGGGGGGCAGACCCAGTACTTC. It is translated as CSARGGQTQYF. The J gene is TRBJ2-5, the V gene TRBV20-1; TRBD1 might be the D (6 bases). This CDR3 is built from 11 residues. Germline values: CDR1 DFQATT, CDR2 SNEGSKA (reference sequence). V was shortened by 1 base and J by 6 bases, with 6 bases between the two germline ends.

This chain links TRBV5-1 with TRBJ2-7; 8 nucleotides line up with TRBD1. The CDR3 runs 14 residues. V lost 4 bases and J lost 3; bases outside the gene matches: 6. In germline, CDR1 is SGHRS, CDR2 YFSETQ. CDR3 loop: CASSKDREIYEQYF. CDR3 sequence (DNA): TGCGCCAGCAGCAAGGACAGGGAAATCTACGAGCAGTACTTC.